This TCR beta chain was sequenced for a study of blood T cell repertoires in COVID-19. Germline CDR1 is MNHEY and CDR2 is SVGAGI. Between the trimmed V and J ends, which lost 6 bases and 3 bases, there was a span of 14 bases. The CDR3 sequence is 14 residues long. The age range of participants was 18 to 89 years, with residence in about two dozen US areas. The authors' processing: Scientists estimated how many nucleated cells there were by amplifying reference gene primers. Measured with immunoSEQ multiplex PCR; TCRdb has only the in-frame clones, and not every one. V and J calls and clone size are copied from that table; D and trimming were computed from the DNA. The sample lists approximately 210,000 clones; around 90% were seen once.

The clonotype originates from a woman aged 25 to 39 who had recovered from COVID-19. The specimen was PBMCs or T cells enriched from blood (not recorded which). This chain joins TRBV6-5 and TRBJ1-1; D is unresolved. CDR3 DNA: TGTGCCAGCAGCCTTCATAACACGTACACTGAAGCTTTCTTT. This gives the protein CASSLHNTYTEAFF.